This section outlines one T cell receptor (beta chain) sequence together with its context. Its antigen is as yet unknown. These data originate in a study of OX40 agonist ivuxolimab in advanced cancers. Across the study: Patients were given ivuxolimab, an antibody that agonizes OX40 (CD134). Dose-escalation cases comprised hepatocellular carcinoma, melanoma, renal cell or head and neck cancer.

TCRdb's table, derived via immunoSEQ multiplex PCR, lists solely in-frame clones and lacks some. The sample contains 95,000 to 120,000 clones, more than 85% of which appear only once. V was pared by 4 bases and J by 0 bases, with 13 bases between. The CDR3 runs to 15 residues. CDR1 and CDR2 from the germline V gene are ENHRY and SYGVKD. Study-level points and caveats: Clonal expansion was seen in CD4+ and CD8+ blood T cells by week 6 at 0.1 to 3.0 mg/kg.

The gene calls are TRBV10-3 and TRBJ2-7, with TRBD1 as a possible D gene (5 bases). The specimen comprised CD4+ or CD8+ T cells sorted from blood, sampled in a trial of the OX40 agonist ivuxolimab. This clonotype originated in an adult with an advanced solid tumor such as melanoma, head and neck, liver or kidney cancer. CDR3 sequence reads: CAISASGPSSYEQYF. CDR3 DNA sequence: TGTGCCATCAGTGCTTCAGGGCCAAGCTCCTACGAGCAGTACTTC.